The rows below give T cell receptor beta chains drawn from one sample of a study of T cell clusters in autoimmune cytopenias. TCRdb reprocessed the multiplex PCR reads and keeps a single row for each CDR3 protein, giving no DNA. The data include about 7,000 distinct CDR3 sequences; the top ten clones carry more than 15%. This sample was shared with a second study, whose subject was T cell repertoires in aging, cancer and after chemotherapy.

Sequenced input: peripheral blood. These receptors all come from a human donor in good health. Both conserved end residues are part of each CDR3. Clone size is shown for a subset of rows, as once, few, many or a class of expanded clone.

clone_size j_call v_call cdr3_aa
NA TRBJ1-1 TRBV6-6 CASRTGPINTEAFF
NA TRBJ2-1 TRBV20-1 CSATSFTGGVNEQFF
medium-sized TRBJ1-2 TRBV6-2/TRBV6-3 CASSHSTGTYGYTF
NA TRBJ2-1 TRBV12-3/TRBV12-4 CASSPSGGAYNEQFF
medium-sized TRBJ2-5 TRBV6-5 CASSAQGGARQETQYF
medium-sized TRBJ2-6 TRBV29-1 CSVVGGMSGANVLTF
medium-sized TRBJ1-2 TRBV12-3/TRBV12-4 CASSSKNLDGYTF
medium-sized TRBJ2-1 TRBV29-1 CSVEGTGKFGSYNEQFF
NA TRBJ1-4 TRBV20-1 CSAGPRGKLFF
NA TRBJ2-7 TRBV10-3 CAISERTGGPYEQYF
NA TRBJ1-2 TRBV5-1 CASSLGGSSNGYTF
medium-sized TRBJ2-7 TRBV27 CASSLSHGTYEQYF
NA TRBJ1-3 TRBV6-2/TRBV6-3 CASTPGGRNTIYF
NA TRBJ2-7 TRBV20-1 CSARDLAGDTYEQYF
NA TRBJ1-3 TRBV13 CASSLAGGPNTIYF
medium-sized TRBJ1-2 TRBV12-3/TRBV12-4 CASSPGNGYTF
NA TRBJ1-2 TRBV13 CASSRGVGYGYTF
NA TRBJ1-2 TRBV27 CASSLFRQADNYGYTF
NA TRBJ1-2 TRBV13 CASSQERESGYTF
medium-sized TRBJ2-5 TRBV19 CASSMSTGRGETQYF
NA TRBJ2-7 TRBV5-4 CASSWGTGSEYF
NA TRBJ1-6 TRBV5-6 CASSLVRGAIDSPLHF
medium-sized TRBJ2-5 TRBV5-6 CASSLRGNQETQYF
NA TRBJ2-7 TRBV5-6 CASSPPLGFYEQYF
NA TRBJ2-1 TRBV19 CASTQTGLAAYNEQFF
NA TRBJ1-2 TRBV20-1 CSASTRTGPRGYGYTF
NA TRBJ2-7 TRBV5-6 CASSLGPMGYEQYF
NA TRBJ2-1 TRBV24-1 CATSDLGSNRGDNEQFF
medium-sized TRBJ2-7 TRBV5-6 CASSLLGTYEQYF
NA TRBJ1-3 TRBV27 CASSSIQGLKNTIYF
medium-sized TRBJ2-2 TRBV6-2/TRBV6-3 CASNPTRQGNGELFF
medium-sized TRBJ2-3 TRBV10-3 CAISEVSADTQYF
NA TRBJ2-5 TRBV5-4 CASSRPGTGFLETQYF
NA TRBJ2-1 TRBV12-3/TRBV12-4 CASSESGGVSVKRFF
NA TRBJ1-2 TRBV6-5 CASSPTRGRGGYTF
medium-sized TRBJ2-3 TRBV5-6 CASSLGQSTDTQYF
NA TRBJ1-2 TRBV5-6 CASSVGAEHYGYTF
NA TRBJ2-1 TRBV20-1 CSARGLAGYNEQFF
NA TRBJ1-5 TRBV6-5 CASSPLYRGRNQPQHF
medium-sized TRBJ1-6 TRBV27 CASRIGTVLYNSPLHF
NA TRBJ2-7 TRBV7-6 CASSLGGGYSYEQYF
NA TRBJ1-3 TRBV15 CATSRDSPHVGNTIYF
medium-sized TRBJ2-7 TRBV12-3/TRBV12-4 CASSQGTAGSEQYF
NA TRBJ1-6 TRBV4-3 CASSQEQGPAWSPLHF
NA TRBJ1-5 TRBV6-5 CASSPGTNNAGQPQHF
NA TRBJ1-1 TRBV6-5 CASSYGGTGIVTEAFF